This is a list of T cell receptor beta chains from one sample in a study of blood T cell repertoires in COVID-19. Generated by immunoSEQ multiplex PCR, the TCRdb table keeps only in-frame clones and is missing some. The table shows fewer than 200,000 clones, with 70% to 90% occurring only once. Source material: peripheral blood. These receptors were collected from a man aged 55 to 70 with active or convalescent COVID-19. The CDR3 runs from the conserved cysteine through the conserved F or W. D genes are given only for firm matches. The size entry is marked missing in some rows and otherwise reads once, few, many or a size class.

>TRBJ2-7|NA|TRBV18|NA
CASSPNNYEQYF
TGTGCCAGCTCACCAAACAACTACGAGCAGTACTTC
>TRBJ2-3|TRBD2|TRBV24-1|NA
CATSESSGTSGGALDTQYF
TGTGCCACCAGTGAATCCTCCGGGACTAGCGGGGGGGCCTTAGATACGCAGTATTTT
>TRBJ1-4|NA|TRBV18|NA
CASSRKTDANEKLFF
TGTGCCAGCTCACGCAAGACAGACGCTAATGAAAAACTGTTTTTT
>TRBJ1-5|NA|TRBV7-8|NA
CASSLGPIQPQHF
TGTGCCAGCAGCTTAGGGCCCATTCAGCCCCAGCATTTT
>TRBJ2-1|NA|TRBV4-1|NA
CASSRASARNEQFF
TGCGCCAGCAGCCGAGCGAGCGCGAGGAATGAGCAGTTCTTC
>TRBJ2-6|NA|TRBV5-1|medium-sized
CASSFSAGAAGANVLTF
TGCGCCAGCAGCTTTAGTGCGGGGGCAGCTGGGGCCAACGTCCTGACTTTC
>TRBJ1-2|TRBD1|TRBV7-9|NA
CASSLDRGQYGYTF
TGTGCCAGCAGCTTAGACAGGGGGCAATATGGCTACACCTTC
>TRBJ1-3|NA|TRBV9|once
CASSVGPENTIYF
TGTGCCAGCAGCGTGGGCCCCGAAAACACCATATATTTT
>TRBJ1-6|TRBD1|TRBV7-2|NA
CASSMGQGANSPLHF
TGTGCCAGCAGCATGGGACAGGGGGCGAATTCACCCCTCCACTTT
>TRBJ1-4|NA|TRBV19|NA
CASSPQGQFGKLFF
TGTGCCAGTAGTCCCCAGGGGCAATTTGGAAAACTGTTTTTT
>TRBJ2-3|NA|TRBV7-3|NA
CASSSQFWDTQYF
TGTGCCAGCAGCTCCCAGTTTTGGGATACGCAGTATTTT
>TRBJ1-2|NA|TRBV4-1|NA
CASSQAGNYGYTF
TGCGCCAGCAGCCAGGCGGGGAACTATGGCTACACCTTC
>TRBJ1-2|TRBD1|TRBV24-1|NA
CATSDAPDRGGYTF
TGTGCCACCAGTGATGCCCCTGACAGGGGTGGCTACACCTTC
>TRBJ1-5|TRBD1|TRBV15|NA
CATSRDWRQGEEPQHF
TGTGCCACCAGCAGAGATTGGCGACAGGGCGAGGAGCCCCAGCATTTT
>TRBJ2-5|TRBD2|TRBV25-1|NA
CASSDEFGIGGEETQYF
TGTGCCAGCAGTGATGAGTTTGGAATCGGGGGGGAAGAGACCCAGTACTTC
>TRBJ1-2|TRBD1|TRBV5-1|once
CASSLAQGANYGYTF
TGCGCCAGCAGCTTGGCCCAGGGGGCGAATTATGGCTACACCTTC
>TRBJ1-1|TRBD1|TRBV6-5|once
CASSRDRGPGTEAFF
TGTGCCAGCAGCCGGGACAGGGGCCCGGGGACTGAAGCTTTCTTT
>TRBJ2-7|NA|TRBV4-1|NA
CASSHIIRGTKEQYF
TGCGCCAGCAGCCACATAATCCGGGGTACAAAGGAGCAGTACTTC
>TRBJ2-1|TRBD2|TRBV29-1|once
CSVSGGAGEQFF
TGCAGCGTTAGCGGGGGGGCCGGTGAGCAGTTCTTC
>TRBJ1-3|NA|TRBV6-1|NA
CASSEYGGRWDTIYF
TGTGCCAGCAGTGAATACGGGGGGCGTTGGGACACCATATATTTT
>TRBJ2-3|NA|TRBV9|NA
CASSVLERSTDTQYF
TGTGCCAGCAGCGTATTGGAGCGAAGCACAGATACGCAGTATTTT
>TRBJ1-4|NA|TRBV20-1|once
CSAHMEEKLFF
TGCAGTGCTCATATGGAGGAAAAACTGTTTTTT
>TRBJ2-3|NA|TRBV9|NA
CASSPHYDRTDTQYF
TGTGCCAGCAGCCCTCACTACGACCGCACAGATACGCAGTATTTT
>TRBJ1-2|NA|TRBV6-5|NA
CASSRGLNYGYTF
TGTGCCAGCAGCAGAGGACTTAACTATGGCTACACCTTC
>TRBJ2-3|TRBD2|TRBV19|NA
CASSLGRGNTQYF
TGTGCCAGTAGCCTCGGGCGGGGGAATACGCAGTATTTT
>TRBJ1-2|NA|TRBV5-1|NA
CASSSGTPFPGYTF
TGCGCCAGCAGCTCCGGGACACCTTTTCCTGGCTACACCTTC
>TRBJ1-5|TRBD1|TRBV27|once
CTSSLSGQINQPQHF
TGTACCAGCAGCCTTTCGGGACAGATCAATCAGCCCCAGCATTTT
>TRBJ1-5|TRBD1|TRBV30|NA
CAWSNRGGQPQHF
TGTGCCTGGAGTAACAGGGGCGGACAGCCCCAGCATTTT
>TRBJ2-5|NA|TRBV2|NA
CASTPDSQETQYF
TGTGCCAGCACTCCGGACAGCCAAGAGACCCAGTACTTC
>TRBJ1-1|NA|TRBV2|NA
CASGLGPMNTEAFF
TGTGCCAGCGGACTCGGACCCATGAACACTGAAGCTTTCTTT
>TRBJ1-1|TRBD1|TRBV11-2|NA
CASSSSTGSEAFF
TGTGCCAGCAGCTCCTCGACAGGGTCTGAAGCTTTCTTT
>TRBJ1-3|NA|TRBV13|NA
CASSFFRASSGNTIYF
TGTGCCAGCAGCTTTTTCAGGGCGAGCTCTGGAAACACCATATATTTT